These 20 T cell receptor beta chains were all obtained from the same sample, sequenced in a study of CD8 T cells in Susac syndrome. With random hexamers, reverse transcription was performed on roughly 0.5 to 1 ug of RNA. TCRdb redid the calling of the immunoSEQ multiplex PCR reads with MiXCR, one entry per CDR3 protein. The table records 160,000 or so distinct CDR3 sequences, around 94% of them present only once. Sequences were obtained from CD4+ T cells from PBMCs. Source of these receptors: a human donor with multiple sclerosis.

V is TRBV20-1 and J is TRBJ1-5, with 11 nucleotides matching TRBD1. V lost 0 bases to trimming and J lost 4 bases; unmatched junction nucleotides: 8. This CDR3 has 17 residues. Germline CDR1 reads DFQATT; CDR2 reads SNEGSKA (reference sequence). The CDR3 protein is CSARDRGQGARNQPQHF. CDR3 coding DNA: TGCAGTGCTAGAGATCGCGGACAGGGGGCGCGGAATCAGCCCCAGCATTTT.

The V gene is TRBV2, the J gene TRBJ2-7, with D maybe TRBD1 (6 bases). This CDR3 is built from 13 residues. Germline assignment: CDR1 SNHLY and CDR2 FYNNEI. Trimming cost V 7 bases and J 1 base, with 11 bases left between them. Here the CDR3 reads CASIDRRSYEQYF. The CDR3 region has the DNA TGTGCCAGCATAGACAGGCGATCCTACGAGCAGTACTTC.

The chain couples TRBV5-1 to TRBJ2-5; possible D gene TRBD2, 7 bases. The CDR3 has 15 amino acids. V gave up 4 bases and J gave up 4 bases, with 17 bases separating them. The V gene's germline CDR1 is SGHRS and CDR2 YFSETQ. CDR3 DNA sequence: TGCGCCAGCAGCGGGGGGGCCAACCTCCCAGAGACCCAGTACTTC. It encodes CASSGGANLPETQYF.

V usage is TRBV24-1 and J usage is TRBJ2-7, with D perhaps TRBD2 (6 bases). V lost 2 bases and J 4 bases, leaving 20 bases between the germline ends. The CDR3 is 17 amino acids. Germline V gene sequence: CDR1 KGHDR, CDR2 SFDVKD. CDR3 amino acids: CATSDSRDSIKSYEQYF. The CDR3 nucleotides are TGTGCCACCAGTGATTCCCGGGACTCAATCAAATCGTACGAGCAGTACTTC.

In this sample, this clonotype turned up once. The genes are TRBV5-1 and TRBJ2-3; D is possibly TRBD2 (6 bases). This CDR3 spans 16 amino acids. V was shortened by 4 bases and J by 2 bases, with 17 bases between the two germline ends. CDR1 is SGHRS, CDR2 YFSETQ, per germline. Here the CDR3 reads CASSRGSSGTTDTQYF. CDR3 in DNA: TGCGCCAGCAGCCGAGGGAGTAGCGGAACCACAGATACGCAGTATTTT.

The sample holds one count of this clonotype. The V gene is TRBV25-1, the J gene TRBJ2-5; D ambiguous. V was cut by 0 bases and J by 1 base, with 12 bases left in between. The CDR3 sequence is 16 residues long. Germline V gene data show CDR1 as MGHDK and CDR2 as SYGVNS. The CDR3 is CASSEYRGRTQETQYF. The CDR3 coding sequence is TGTGCCAGCAGTGAATATCGCGGACGGACCCAAGAGACCCAGTACTTC. Based on the CDR3 plus reference TRBV25-1 and TRBJ2-5, the full variable domain is EADIYQTPRYLVIGTGKKITLECSQTMGHDKMYWYQQDPGMELHLIHYSYGVNSTEKGDLSSESTVSRIRTEHFPLTLESARPSHTSQYLCASSEYRGRTQETQYFGPGTRLLVL.

The gene calls are TRBV29-1 and TRBJ2-6; D gene ambiguous. There are 13 residues in the CDR3. The V end was cut by 5 bases, the J end by 0 bases, with 5 bases between. The V gene's germline CDR1 is SQVTM and CDR2 ANQGSEA. The CDR3 here is CSVPVSGANVLTF. The CDR3, as DNA: TGCAGCGTTCCCGTCTCTGGGGCCAACGTCCTGACTTTC.

V gene TRBV7-9 combines with J gene TRBJ2-3; D is ambiguous. Between the trimmed V and J ends, which lost 2 bases and 5 bases, there was a span of 5 bases. Germline CDR1 and CDR2: SEHNR and FQNEAQ (reference sequence). This CDR3 has 12 amino acids. The CDR3 nucleotides are TGTGCCAGCAGCTTAACGAGAGATACGCAGTATTTT. This codes for CASSLTRDTQYF.

The genes are TRBV30 and TRBJ2-7, with 12 bases that match TRBD2. The germline CDR1 and CDR2 sequences are GTSNPN and SVGIG (reference sequence). The V gene end was trimmed by 4 bases and the J gene end by 4 bases; junction bases not matched to a gene: 14. This CDR3 has 17 residues. In nucleotides, the CDR3 is TGTGCCTGGAAGGCAGCTAGCGGGAGGGCATCCCCTTACGAGCAGTACTTC. Its translation: CAWKAASGRASPYEQYF.

This chain uses TRBV24-1 with TRBJ2-2; 9 bases agree with TRBD1. Looked up from germline, CDR1 is KGHDR and CDR2 is SFDVKD. This CDR3 has 15 residues. Trimming removed 2 bases from V and 7 bases from J; junction bases left unmatched: 4. The CDR3: CATSDSGTGSGELFF. DNA for the CDR3: TGTGCCACCAGTGATTCCGGGACAGGGAGCGGGGAGCTGTTTTTT.

V and J are TRBV19 and TRBJ2-2; D unclear. From germline, CDR1 is LNHDA and CDR2 SQIVND (reference sequence). V was shortened by 3 bases and J by 0 bases, with 11 bases between the two germline ends. The CDR3 contains 16 residues. CDR3 nucleotides: TGTGCCAGTAGTATGATGGAGCTTCCGAACACCGGGGAGCTGTTTTTT. This translates into CASSMMELPNTGELFF.

The chain is built from TRBV7-9 and TRBJ2-1, with D perhaps matching TRBD2 (5 bases). The CDR3 length is 15 residues. Per germline, CDR1 SEHNR and CDR2 FQNEAQ (reference sequence). Between the trimmed V and J ends, which lost 1 base and 7 bases, there was a span of 14 bases. The CDR3 loop is CASSLELGGQNEQFF. The CDR3 DNA reads as TGTGCCAGCAGCTTAGAACTTGGAGGCCAAAATGAGCAGTTCTTC.

The chain employs TRBV10-3 and TRBJ2-3; perhaps TRBD1 as D (5 bases). The V end lost 7 bases, the J end lost 2 bases, and 19 bases lay between the germline ends. The CDR3 runs to 16 residues. The germline V gene encodes CDR1 ENHRY and CDR2 SYGVKD. The CDR3 DNA sequence: TGTGCCATCAACGAGCAGGACAAGCACTTCACAGATACGCAGTATTTT. Residues: CAINEQDKHFTDTQYF.

The rearrangement uses TRBV20-1 and TRBJ1-1; D might be TRBD1 (6 bases). From germline, CDR1 is DFQATT and CDR2 SNEGSKA (reference sequence). The CDR3 is made up of 14 amino acids. V lost 0 bases, J lost 6 bases, and 14 bases lay in between. The CDR3 loop is CSARDPKGGPEAFF. As DNA, the CDR3 is TGCAGTGCTAGAGATCCAAAGGGGGGCCCTGAAGCTTTCTTT.

As for this clonotype: The junction shows a germline mismatch at one end, possibly a read error. The chain uses TRBV7-9 and TRBJ2-2; D not certain. Germline V gene lookup returns CDR1 SEHNR and CDR2 FQNEAQ (reference sequence). CDR3 length equals 13 residues. CDR3 nucleotide sequence: TGTGCCAGCACCTTAAACCCCCCTGGGGAGCTGTTTTTT. Translating gives CASTLNPPGELFF.

In its sample, this clonotype was seen a few times. The rearrangement links TRBV6-1 to TRBJ2-5; 13 bases agree with TRBD2. The CDR3 runs 16 residues. The V gene end was trimmed by 5 bases and the J gene end by 5 bases; junction bases not matched to a gene: 8. CDR1 MNHNS and CDR2 SASEGT come from the germline V gene. CDR3 protein: CASSRGLAGAGETQYF. CDR3 nucleotides: TGTGCCAGCAGTCGAGGACTAGCGGGAGCCGGCGAGACCCAGTACTTC.

The chain couples TRBV6-5 to TRBJ1-1; D perhaps matches TRBD1 (6 bases). V was cut by 6 bases and J by 8 bases, with 19 bases left in between. The CDR3 has 14 residues. The germline V gene encodes CDR1 MNHEY and CDR2 SVGAGI. The CDR3 sequence: CASRARQDSVEAFF. CDR3 sequence (DNA): TGTGCCAGCAGAGCTCGACAGGACTCCGTGGAAGCTTTCTTT.

The chain couples TRBV5-4 to TRBJ1-1; TRBD1 might be the D (5 bases). From germline, CDR1 is SGHNT and CDR2 YYREEE (reference sequence). The CDR3 totals 13 residues. Trimming took 4 bases from V and 4 from J, leaving 11 bases between them. In nucleotides, the CDR3 is TGTGCCAGCAGCCACACAGGATCCACTGAAGCTTTCTTT. Encoded protein: CASSHTGSTEAFF.

V usage is TRBV30 and J usage is TRBJ1-3; TRBD1 might be the D (5 bases). Trimming cost V 3 bases and J 1 base, with 7 bases left between them. The CDR3 sequence is 13 residues long. Looked up from germline, CDR1 is GTSNPN and CDR2 is SVGIG (reference sequence). CDR3 region: CAWSPGSGNTIYF. CDR3 bases: TGTGCCTGGAGCCCAGGGTCTGGAAACACCATATATTTT.

The rearrangement joins TRBV7-9 to TRBJ2-1; no clear D. The CDR3 is 15 amino acids. The germline CDR1 and CDR2 sequences are SEHNR and FQNEAQ (reference sequence). V was trimmed by 6 bases and J by 0 bases, leaving 12 bases between them. CDR3 DNA: TGTGCCAGCAGTCTAAAGGGTAGCTCCTACAATGAGCAGTTCTTC. It codes for CASSLKGSSYNEQFF.